This paragraph covers one TCR beta chain sequence. Some clones are missing from TCRdb's copy, which holds only in-frame ones; the method was immunoSEQ multiplex PCR. Counted here are 160,000 or so clones, over 85% occurring once; the ten biggest clones make up more than 8%. The data were obtained in a study of control samples from healthy donors and cancer patients. The receptor was derived from a woman in her forties in good health. Sequenced input: blood.

The CDR3 bases are TGTGCCACCAGCGTGCGAAACACCATATATTTT. As protein: CATSVRNTIYF. The chain carries TRBV6-5 and TRBJ1-3; D unresolved. CDR1 is MNHEY, CDR2 SVGAGI, per germline. This CDR3 has 11 residues. The germline V and J ends were trimmed by 10 bases and 5 bases, with 9 bases remaining between them.